A selection of T cell receptor beta chains follows, all from one sample in a study of blood T cell repertoires in COVID-19. Produced via immunoSEQ multiplex PCR; TCRdb's table is partial and in-frame only. The table has 150,000 to 160,000 clones, about 86% seen once. Sequenced input: peripheral blood. These receptors originate from a woman aged 55-70 years with acute or convalescent COVID-19. The CDR3 runs from the conserved cysteine through the conserved F or W. D genes are given only for firm matches. Size is omitted from some rows. Given values are once, few, many or a class for expanded clones.

V	J	D	size	DNA	CDR3
TRBV19	TRBJ2-1	NA	NA	TGTGCCAGTAGTAGTCGGGTTCGGGGGAAAAACAATGAGCAGTTCTTC	CASSSRVRGKNNEQFF
TRBV7-3	TRBJ2-2	TRBD2	NA	TGTGCCAGCAGCTTAAATAGCGGGGGGGCCGTCGGGGAGCTGTTTTTT	CASSLNSGGAVGELFF
TRBV6-5	TRBJ2-3	NA	many	TGTGCCTGCGCCGGGAGCACAGATACGCAGTATTTT	CACAGSTDTQYF
TRBV7-2	TRBJ1-5	NA	NA	TGTGCCAGCAGCTTAGGTGGCAGACATAGCAATCAGCCCCAGCATTTT	CASSLGGRHSNQPQHF
TRBV5-4	TRBJ1-2	NA	NA	TGTGCCAGCAGCCCCGGACAGACCGCCTATGGCTACACCTTC	CASSPGQTAYGYTF
TRBV18	TRBJ2-7	NA	NA	TGTGCCAGCTCACCCCCAAATAGCAACTACGAGCAGTACTTC	CASSPPNSNYEQYF
TRBV9	TRBJ1-2	NA	NA	TGTGCCAGCAGCGTCGCTGACAACACCCACTATGGCTACACCTTC	CASSVADNTHYGYTF
TRBV18	TRBJ1-1	TRBD1	NA	TGTGCCAGCTCACCAACAATGCAGGGGGTGAACACTGAAGCTTTCTTT	CASSPTMQGVNTEAFF
TRBV11-3	TRBJ2-7	TRBD1	NA	TGTGCCAGCAGCTGGACAGGGAGGTCCTACGAGCAGTACTTC	CASSWTGRSYEQYF
TRBV5-1	TRBJ1-5	NA	NA	TGCGCCAGCAGCTTAAACGGGGATCAGCCCCAGCATTTT	CASSLNGDQPQHF
TRBV5-1	TRBJ2-1	TRBD2	NA	TGCGCCAGCAGCGGACTAGCGGGGGAAGGGGAGCAGTTCTTC	CASSGLAGEGEQFF
TRBV7-3	TRBJ2-2	NA	NA	TGTGCCAGCAGCTCACCCAGGGGGGAGCTGTTTTTT	CASSSPRGELFF
TRBV3-1/TRBV3-2	TRBJ2-7	NA	NA	TGTGCCAGCAGCCCTGGGGCAAGGGAGCAGTACTTC	CASSPGAREQYF
TRBV19	TRBJ1-1	TRBD1	NA	TGTGCCAGTAGTACCGGTAGCAGGGGGAGAAGGAACACTGAAGCTTTCTTT	CASSTGSRGRRNTEAFF
TRBV7-8	TRBJ1-1	TRBD1	many	TGTGCCAGCAGCAACCGGGACAGAGCAATGAACACTGAAGCTTTCTTT	CASSNRDRAMNTEAFF
TRBV9	TRBJ1-5	TRBD1	NA	TGTGCCAGCAGCGAGCCCCCGGACAGGGCAGGTACAACAGGTCAGCCCCAGCATTTT	CASSEPPDRAGTTGQPQHF
TRBV7-9	TRBJ2-1	NA	once	TGTGCCAGCAGCTTAGGCGAGGACAGCTACAATGAGCAGTTCTTC	CASSLGEDSYNEQFF
TRBV10-2	TRBJ1-5	NA	NA	TGCGCCAGCAGTGAGATCGACAGGAGCAATCAGCCCCAGCATTTT	CASSEIDRSNQPQHF
TRBV10-1	TRBJ2-2	TRBD2	NA	TGCGCCAGCAGTCCACGACTAGCGTTGAACACCGGGGAGCTGTTTTTT	CASSPRLALNTGELFF
TRBV27	TRBJ1-5	TRBD1	NA	TGTGCCCGGGGGCCAGGGGGTCCTAGCAATCAGCCCCAGCATTTT	CARGPGGPSNQPQHF
TRBV18	TRBJ2-1	TRBD2	NA	TGTGCCAGCTCCCCACCTGGAGGCGGGACTAGCGGGGGCAATGAGCAGTTCTTC	CASSPPGGGTSGGNEQFF
TRBV29-1	TRBJ1-3	TRBD1	NA	TGCAGCGTTGAAGATTCGGGACAGGGGGGGATCACCATATATTTT	CSVEDSGQGGITIYF
TRBV6-6	TRBJ2-5	TRBD2	once	TGTGCCAGCCTCTCCGGGGGGAAGGAAGAGACCCAGTACTTC	CASLSGGKEETQYF
TRBV3-1/TRBV3-2	TRBJ1-1	TRBD1	NA	TGTGCCAGCAGCCCCCCCCGACAGGGTTCCATGAACACTGAAGCTTTCTTT	CASSPPRQGSMNTEAFF
TRBV30	TRBJ2-2	TRBD2	NA	TGTGCCTGGAGTCGGGCTAGCGGGGGGCTAACCGGGGAGCTGTTTTTT	CAWSRASGGLTGELFF